Listed here are 10 T cell receptor beta chains from one sample, sequenced in a study of graft-versus-host responses after intestinal transplantation. The protocol was immunoSEQ multiplex PCR, while the TCRdb copy is restricted to in-frame clones and leaves out a portion. The sample holds some 11,000 clones, over 90% seen once. Sequencing used PBMCs, obtained approximately 110 days after intestinal transplant. Receptor source: a human patient who received an intestinal transplant, so some T cells may come from the graft donor.

The rearrangement joins TRBV9 to TRBJ2-2; TRBD1 aligns across 8 bases. The V gene end was trimmed by 4 bases and the J gene end by 5 bases; junction bases not matched to a gene: 4. CDR3 length: 14 residues. Germline V CDR1 and CDR2: SGDLS, YYNGEE. In DNA, the CDR3 is TGTGCCAGCAGCCGACAGGGGAAGACCGGGGAGCTGTTTTTT. This gives the protein CASSRQGKTGELFF.

The chain couples TRBV21-1 to TRBJ2-6; the table's D call of TRBD1 was not tested on the DNA. TRBV21-1 corresponds to a pseudogene. This CDR3 comprises 20 residues. CDR3 sequence (DNA): TGTGCCAGCAGCAAAGTTTTTAGGGAAGGGGGCGCCTCTGGGGCCAACGTCCTGACTTTC. It yields the protein CASSKVFREGGASGANVLTF.

This sequence joins TRBV2 and TRBJ1-1; D uncertain. The V gene lost 1 base and the J gene lost 0 bases, with 9 bases spanning the gap. This CDR3 region has 15 residues. The V gene's germline CDR1 is SNHLY and CDR2 FYNNEI. The CDR3 sequence is CASSEGKALNTEAFF. As DNA, the CDR3 is TGTGCCAGCAGTGAAGGGAAAGCACTGAACACTGAAGCTTTCTTT.

The gene calls are TRBV11-2 and TRBJ1-5, with no clear D. Germline CDR1 and CDR2: SGHAT and FQNNGV. V lost 0 bases, J lost 3 bases, and 3 bases lay in between. This CDR3 comprises 13 residues. The CDR3 DNA reads TGTGCCAGCAGCTTAGACACCAATCAGCCCCAGCATTTT. Amino acid sequence: CASSLDTNQPQHF.

The chain recombines TRBV5-1 with TRBJ1-1; perhaps TRBD1 as D (5 bases). CDR3 size: 16 residues. The germline CDR1 and CDR2 sequences are SGHRS and YFSETQ. V gave up 6 bases and J gave up 2 bases, with 20 bases separating them. CDR3 amino acids: CASNPYQTGSNTEAFF. The CDR3 coding sequence is TGCGCCAGCAACCCGTACCAAACAGGAAGTAACACTGAAGCTTTCTTT.

V gene TRBV6-1 combines with J gene TRBJ1-6, with TRBD1 as a possible D gene (5 bases). Germline loops: CDR1 MNHNS, CDR2 SASEGT. This CDR3 is built from 15 residues. V was trimmed by 1 base and J by 7 bases, leaving 11 bases between them. The CDR3 loop reads CASSEGGTVNSPLHF. DNA of the CDR3: TGTGCCAGCAGTGAAGGGGGGACGGTAAATTCACCCCTCCACTTT.

The J gene is TRBJ2-4, the V gene TRBV4-1, with 10 bases that match TRBD2. The J segment lost 7 bases and the V segment lost 2 bases, leaving 8 bases of the junction unmatched. Germline CDR1 reads MGHRA; CDR2 reads YSYEKL. The CDR3 runs 16 residues. The CDR3 spells CASSQPLAGEVNIQYF. For the CDR3, the DNA is TGCGCCAGCAGCCAACCCCTAGCGGGAGAGGTGAACATTCAGTACTTC.

V and J are TRBV6-1 and TRBJ2-1; perhaps TRBD2 as D (5 bases). CDR3 length: 15 amino acids. Trimming stripped 3 bases from V and 5 bases from J, with 14 bases between. Germline CDR1 MNHNS, CDR2 SASEGT. Here the CDR3 DNA reads TGTGCCAGCAGTGAGGGAGTTTTGGAAAACAATGAGCAGTTCTTC. This codes for CASSEGVLENNEQFF.

The chain has TRBV2 and TRBJ2-1, with 11 bases identical to TRBD1. Looked up from germline, CDR1 is SNHLY and CDR2 is FYNNEI. Trimming removed 7 bases from V and 7 bases from J; junction bases left unmatched: 9. The length of the CDR3 is 15 residues. CDR3 sequence (DNA): TGTGCCAGCATTCTCGGGACAGGGGGTGGGAATGAGCAGTTCTTC. This codes for CASILGTGGGNEQFF.

V and J are TRBV27 and TRBJ2-3, with 13 positions matching TRBD2. Germline V gene data show CDR1 as MNHEY and CDR2 as SMNVEV (reference sequence). This CDR3 region has 14 residues. The junction had 5 bases not matched to a gene; V was cut back by 5 bases and J by 9 bases. The CDR3 DNA is TGTGCCAGCAGTAGGACTAGCGGGAGCCACACGCAGTATTTT. The encoded protein is CASSRTSGSHTQYF.